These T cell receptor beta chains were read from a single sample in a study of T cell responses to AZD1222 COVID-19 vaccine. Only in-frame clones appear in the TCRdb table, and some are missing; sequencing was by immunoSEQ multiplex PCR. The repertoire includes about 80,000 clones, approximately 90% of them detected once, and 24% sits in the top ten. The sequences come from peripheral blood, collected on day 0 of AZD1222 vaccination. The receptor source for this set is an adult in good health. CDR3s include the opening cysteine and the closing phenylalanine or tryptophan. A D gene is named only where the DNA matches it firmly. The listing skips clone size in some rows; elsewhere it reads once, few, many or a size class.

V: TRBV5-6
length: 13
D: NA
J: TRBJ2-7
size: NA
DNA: TGTGCCAGCAGCCGGCTAGGGGCCTACGAGCAGTACTTC
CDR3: CASSRLGAYEQYF

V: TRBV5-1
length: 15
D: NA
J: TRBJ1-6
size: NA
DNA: TGCGCCAGCAGCTTGGGGGGACCTCGTAATTCACCCCTCCACTTT
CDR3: CASSLGGPRNSPLHF

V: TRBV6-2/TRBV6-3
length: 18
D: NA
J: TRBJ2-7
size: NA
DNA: TGTGCCAGCAGTTCCTCAAGGGGGTGGGGGATATCCCCCTACGAGCAGTACTTC
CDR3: CASSSSRGWGISPYEQYF

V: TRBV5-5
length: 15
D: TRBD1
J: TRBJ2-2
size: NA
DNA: TGTGCCAGCAGCTTGGGGGACAGGGCTATCGGGGAGCTGTTTTTT
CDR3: CASSLGDRAIGELFF

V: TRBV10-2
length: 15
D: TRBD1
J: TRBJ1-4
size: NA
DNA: TGCGCCAGCAGTGAGTCGAGACAGGGCGGCGGAAAACTGTTTTTT
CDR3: CASSESRQGGGKLFF

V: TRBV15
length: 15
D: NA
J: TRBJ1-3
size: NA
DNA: TGTGCCACCAGCAGCCGGTCAGGGGTTGGAAACACCATATATTTT
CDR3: CATSSRSGVGNTIYF

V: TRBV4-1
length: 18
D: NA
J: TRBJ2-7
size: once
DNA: TGCGCCAGCAGCCAAGTGGGTACGGGTAAACGGACATACTACGAGCAGTACTTC
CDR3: CASSQVGTGKRTYYEQYF

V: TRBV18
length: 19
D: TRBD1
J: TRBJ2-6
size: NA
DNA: TGTGCCAGCTCACCCAACTCGGGACAGGGTAGCGCCGGGGCCAACGTCCTGACTTTC
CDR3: CASSPNSGQGSAGANVLTF

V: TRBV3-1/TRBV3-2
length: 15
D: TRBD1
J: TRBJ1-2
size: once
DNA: TGTGCCAGCAGCGACAGGGGTTGGAACGGCTATGGCTACACCTTC
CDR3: CASSDRGWNGYGYTF

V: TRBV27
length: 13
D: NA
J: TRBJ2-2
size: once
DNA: TGTGCCAGCAGTTTACCCCTTCCCGGGGAGCTGTTTTTT
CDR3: CASSLPLPGELFF

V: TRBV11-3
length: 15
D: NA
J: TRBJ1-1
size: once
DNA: TGTGCCAGCAGCGCGACCGGGAGATTGAACACTGAAGCTTTCTTT
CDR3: CASSATGRLNTEAFF

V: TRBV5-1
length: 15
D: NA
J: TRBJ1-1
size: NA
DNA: TGCGCCAGCAGCTTGCTTACAGGGAGCATTGCTGAAGCTTTCTTT
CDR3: CASSLLTGSIAEAFF

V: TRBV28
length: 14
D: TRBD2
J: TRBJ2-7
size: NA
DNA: TGTGCCAGCAGTTACGAAGGCGGGAGGAACGAGCAGTACTTC
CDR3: CASSYEGGRNEQYF

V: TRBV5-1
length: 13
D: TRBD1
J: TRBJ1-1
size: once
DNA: TGCGCCAGCAGCATGGACAGGGGGCATCAAGCTTTCTTT
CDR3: CASSMDRGHQAFF

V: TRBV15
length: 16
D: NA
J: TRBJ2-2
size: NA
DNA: TGTGCCACCAGCGAGCCTCAGAGGTTGGCTACCGGGGAGCTGTTTTTT
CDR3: CATSEPQRLATGELFF

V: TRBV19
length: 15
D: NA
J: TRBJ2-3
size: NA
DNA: TGTGCCAGTAGTATTGGTAGACCTAGCACAGATACGCAGTATTTT
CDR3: CASSIGRPSTDTQYF

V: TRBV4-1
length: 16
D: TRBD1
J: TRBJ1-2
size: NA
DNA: TGCGCCAGCAGCCAAGATGTCGCTTCGACAGGGGAAGGCTACACCTTC
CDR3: CASSQDVASTGEGYTF

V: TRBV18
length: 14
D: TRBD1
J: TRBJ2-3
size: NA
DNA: TGTGCCAGCTCTCTACAGGGGGCCGAAGATACGCAGTATTTT
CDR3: CASSLQGAEDTQYF

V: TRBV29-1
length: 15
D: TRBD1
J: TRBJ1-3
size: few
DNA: TGCAGCGTCGGACAGGATGGAAGCTCTGGAAACACCATATATTTT
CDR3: CSVGQDGSSGNTIYF

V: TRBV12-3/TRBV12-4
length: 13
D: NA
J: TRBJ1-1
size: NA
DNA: TGTGCCAGCAGTAAGACAGCGAACACTGAAGCTTTCTTT
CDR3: CASSKTANTEAFF

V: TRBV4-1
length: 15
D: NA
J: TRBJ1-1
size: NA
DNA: TGCGCCAGCAGCCAAGATGCCCGGCGGGGCACTGAAGCTTTCTTT
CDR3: CASSQDARRGTEAFF

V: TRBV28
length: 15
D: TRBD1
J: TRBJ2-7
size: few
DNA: TGTGCCAGCAGTGGACAGGGAACTTGGTCCTACGAGCAGTACTTC
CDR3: CASSGQGTWSYEQYF

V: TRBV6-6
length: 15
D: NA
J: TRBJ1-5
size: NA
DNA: TGTGCCAGCAGTCACCAGGGGATTGTCAATCAGCCCCAGCATTTT
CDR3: CASSHQGIVNQPQHF

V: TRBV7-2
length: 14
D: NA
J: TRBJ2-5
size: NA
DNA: TGTGCCAGCAGCCTAGGCGTAATTCAAGAGACCCAGTACTTC
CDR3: CASSLGVIQETQYF

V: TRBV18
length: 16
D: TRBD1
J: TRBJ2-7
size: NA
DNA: TGTGCCAGCTCACCACCGGGACAGGGGCTCTCCTACGAGCAGTACTTC
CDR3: CASSPPGQGLSYEQYF

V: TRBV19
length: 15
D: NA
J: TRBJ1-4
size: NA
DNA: TGTGCCAGTAGTATGGGTAGAACAACTAATGAAAAACTGTTTTTT
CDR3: CASSMGRTTNEKLFF

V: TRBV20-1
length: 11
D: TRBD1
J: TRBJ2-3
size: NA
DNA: TGCAGTGCTAGGACAGGGGCTACGCAGTATTTT
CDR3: CSARTGATQYF